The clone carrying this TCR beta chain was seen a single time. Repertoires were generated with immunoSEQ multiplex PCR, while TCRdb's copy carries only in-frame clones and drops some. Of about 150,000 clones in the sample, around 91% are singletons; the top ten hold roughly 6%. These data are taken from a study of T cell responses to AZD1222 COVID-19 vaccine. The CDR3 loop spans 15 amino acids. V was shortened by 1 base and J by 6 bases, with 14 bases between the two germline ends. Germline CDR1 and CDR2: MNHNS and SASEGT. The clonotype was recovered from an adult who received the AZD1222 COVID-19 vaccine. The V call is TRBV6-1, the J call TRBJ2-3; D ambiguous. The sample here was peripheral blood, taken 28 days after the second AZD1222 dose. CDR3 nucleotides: TGTGCCAGCAGTGAAGGGCAGTCCCTTTGGGATACGCAGTATTTT. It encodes CASSEGQSLWDTQYF.